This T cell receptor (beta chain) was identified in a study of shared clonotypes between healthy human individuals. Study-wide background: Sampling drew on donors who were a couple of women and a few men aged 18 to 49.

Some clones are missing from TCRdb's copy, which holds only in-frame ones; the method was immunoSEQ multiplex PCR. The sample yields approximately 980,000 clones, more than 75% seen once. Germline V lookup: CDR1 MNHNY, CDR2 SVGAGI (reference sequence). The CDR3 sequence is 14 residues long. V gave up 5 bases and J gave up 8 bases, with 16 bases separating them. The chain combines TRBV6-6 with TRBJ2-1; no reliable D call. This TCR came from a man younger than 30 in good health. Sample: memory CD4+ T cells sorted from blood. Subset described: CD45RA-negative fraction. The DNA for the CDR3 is TGTGCCAGCAGTAACCCGCTGGGGTTGTATGAGCAGTTCTTC. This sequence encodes CASSNPLGLYEQFF.